These 5 T cell receptor beta chains were all obtained from the same sample, sequenced in a study of blood T cell repertoires in COVID-19. TCRdb keeps only in-frame clones here, not all; method: immunoSEQ multiplex PCR. This sample has a few hundred thousand clones; around 91% occur once, and the top ten carry 1%. The sequenced sample consisted of PBMCs or T cells enriched from blood (not recorded which). These receptors originate from a man aged 18 to 30 who had recovered from COVID-19.

The V gene is TRBV7-6, the J gene TRBJ2-7; tentatively, D is TRBD1 (5 bases). Deletions cut 4 bases from V and 5 bases from J, with 15 bases between. CDR1 is SGHVS and CDR2 is FNYEAQ in the germline V gene. The CDR3 covers 14 residues. DNA of the CDR3: TGTGCCAGCAGCTCAAAACAGGCGGCGGACGAGCAGTACTTC. The encoded protein is CASSSKQAADEQYF. Looking up the rest from reference TRBV7-6 and TRBJ2-7 gives the full variable domain: GAGVSQSPRYKVTKRGQDVALRCDPISGHVSLYWYRQALGQGPEFLTYFNYEAQQDKSGLPNDRFSAERPEGSISTLTIQRTEQRDSAMYRCASSSKQAADEQYFGPGTRLTVT.

The DNA for the CDR3 is TGTGCCAGCAGACTACAGGGGGCGGGTAACTATGGCTACACCTTC. Amino acid sequence: CASRLQGAGNYGYTF. The chain couples TRBV28 to TRBJ1-2; 9 positions match TRBD1. V dropped 6 bases and J dropped 1; count of bases not matched to a gene: 6. Germline V CDR1 and CDR2: MDHEN, SYDVKM. The CDR3 totals 15 residues.

This clone was counted at least ten times. This chain uses TRBV4-2 with TRBJ2-7; 11 bases match TRBD1. The CDR3 contains 15 residues. From germline, CDR1 is LGHNA and CDR2 YNFKEQ. Unmatched junction bases numbered 1, after V lost 3 bases and J lost 0 bases. CDR3 amino acids: CASSQGTGGSYEQYF. The CDR3 DNA sequence: TGTGCCAGCAGCCAGGGGACAGGGGGCTCCTACGAGCAGTACTTC.

The chain employs TRBV2 and TRBJ1-6; no clear D. This CDR3 has 15 amino acids. In germline, CDR1 is SNHLY, CDR2 FYNNEI. V dropped 2 bases and J dropped 7 bases, with 12 bases sitting between them. In nucleotides, the CDR3 is TGTGCCAGCAGTGAAATCCGCCAGATAAATTCACCCCTCCACTTT. Translation: CASSEIRQINSPLHF.

This clone has just a few counts. The chain couples TRBV6-2 or TRBV6-3 to TRBJ2-3; 9 bases line up with TRBD2. CDR1 is MNHEY, CDR2 SVGEGT, per germline. V shed 2 bases and J 3 bases; nucleotides not matched to a gene: 12. The CDR3 has 18 amino acids. CDR3 loop: CASSYNPRLAGTTDTQYF. CDR3 DNA: TGTGCCAGCAGTTACAACCCCCGGCTAGCGGGGACAACAGATACGCAGTATTTT.